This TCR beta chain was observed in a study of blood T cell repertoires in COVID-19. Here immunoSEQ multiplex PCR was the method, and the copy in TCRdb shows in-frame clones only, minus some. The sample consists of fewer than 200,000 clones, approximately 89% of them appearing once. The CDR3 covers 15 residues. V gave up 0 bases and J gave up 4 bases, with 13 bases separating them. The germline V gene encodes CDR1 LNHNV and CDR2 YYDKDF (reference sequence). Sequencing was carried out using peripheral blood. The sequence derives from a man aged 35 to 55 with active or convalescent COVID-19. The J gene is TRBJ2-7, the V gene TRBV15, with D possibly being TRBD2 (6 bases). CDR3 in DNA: TGTGCCACCAGCAGAGATCCGGGAGAGTCGTACGAGCAGTACTTC. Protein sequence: CATSRDPGESYEQYF.